This T cell receptor (beta chain) was obtained from a study of cytomegalovirus exposure and HLA in healthy donors. The V and J ends lost 4 bases and 1 base, in that order; junction bases with no gene match: 7. CDR1 is LGHNA, CDR2 YNFKEQ, per germline. The CDR3 sequence is 16 residues long. PCR primers comprised 60 Vbeta and 13 Jbeta primers. Clones were read by immunoSEQ multiplex PCR, and TCRdb kept only the in-frame ones, dropping some. Seen here are under 200,000 clones, approximately 70% observed once, and the top ten hold around 5%. The receptor's source is a woman aged 18-29 years in good health and CMV-seropositive. V is TRBV4-2 and J is TRBJ2-3; 8 bases agree with TRBD2. Input material: PBMCs. The CDR3 nucleotides are TGTGCCAGCAGCCCCCGAGGTAGCGGGGGCACAGATACGCAGTATTTT. This translates into CASSPRGSGGTDTQYF.